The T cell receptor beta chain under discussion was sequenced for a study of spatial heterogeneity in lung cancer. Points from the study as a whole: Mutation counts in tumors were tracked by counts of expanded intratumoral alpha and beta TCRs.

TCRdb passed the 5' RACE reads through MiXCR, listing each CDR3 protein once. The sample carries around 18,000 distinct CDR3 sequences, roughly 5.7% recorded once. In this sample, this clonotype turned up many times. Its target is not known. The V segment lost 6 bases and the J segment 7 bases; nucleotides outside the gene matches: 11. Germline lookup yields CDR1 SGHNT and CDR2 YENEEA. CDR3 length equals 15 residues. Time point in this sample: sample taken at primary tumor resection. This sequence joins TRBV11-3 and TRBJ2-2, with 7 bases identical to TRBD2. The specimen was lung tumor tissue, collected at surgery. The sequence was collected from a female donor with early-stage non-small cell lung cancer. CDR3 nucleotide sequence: TGTGCCAGCAGGGAGGGTACTAGCGACGGCGGGGAGCTGTTTTTT. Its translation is CASREGTSDGGELFF.